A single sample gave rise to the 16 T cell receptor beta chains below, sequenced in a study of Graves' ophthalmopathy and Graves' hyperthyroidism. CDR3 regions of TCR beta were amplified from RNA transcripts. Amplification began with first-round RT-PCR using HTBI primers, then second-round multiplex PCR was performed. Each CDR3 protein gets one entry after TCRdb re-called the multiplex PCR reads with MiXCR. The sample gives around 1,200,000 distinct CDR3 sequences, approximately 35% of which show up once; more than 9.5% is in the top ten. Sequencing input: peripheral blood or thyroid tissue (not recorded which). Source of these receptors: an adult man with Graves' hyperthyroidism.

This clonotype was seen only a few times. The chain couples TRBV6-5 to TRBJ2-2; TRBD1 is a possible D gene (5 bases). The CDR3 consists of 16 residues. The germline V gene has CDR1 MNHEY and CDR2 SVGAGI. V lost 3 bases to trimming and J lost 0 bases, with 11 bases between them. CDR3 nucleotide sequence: TGTGCCAGCAGTTATAGGGGAACTTCGAACACCGGGGAGCTGTTTTTT. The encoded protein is CASSYRGTSNTGELFF.

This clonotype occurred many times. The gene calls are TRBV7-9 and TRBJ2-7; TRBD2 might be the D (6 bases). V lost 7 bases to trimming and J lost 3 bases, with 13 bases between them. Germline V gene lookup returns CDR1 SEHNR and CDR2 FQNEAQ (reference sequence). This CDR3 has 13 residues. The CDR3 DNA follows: TGTGCCAGCAAGGTAGCGGCTGACTACGAGCAGTACTTC. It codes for CASKVAADYEQYF.

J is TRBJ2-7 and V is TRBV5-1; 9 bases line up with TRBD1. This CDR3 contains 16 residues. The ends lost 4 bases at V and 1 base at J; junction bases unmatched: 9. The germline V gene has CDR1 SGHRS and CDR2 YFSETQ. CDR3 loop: CASSQEGTGISYEQYF. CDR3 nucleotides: TGCGCCAGCAGCCAGGAAGGGACAGGGATTTCCTACGAGCAGTACTTC.

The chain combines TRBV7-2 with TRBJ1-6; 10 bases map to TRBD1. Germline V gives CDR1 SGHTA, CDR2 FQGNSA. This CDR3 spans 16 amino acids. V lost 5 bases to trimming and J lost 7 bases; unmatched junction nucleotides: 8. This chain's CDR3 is CASSVNPGQGNSPLHF. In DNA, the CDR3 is TGTGCCAGCAGCGTCAATCCGGGACAGGGGAATTCACCCCTCCACTTT.

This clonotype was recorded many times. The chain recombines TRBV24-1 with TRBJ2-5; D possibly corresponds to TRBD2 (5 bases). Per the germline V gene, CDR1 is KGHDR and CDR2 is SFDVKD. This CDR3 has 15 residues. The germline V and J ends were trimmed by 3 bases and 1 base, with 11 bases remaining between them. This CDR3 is CATSDRHLAQETQYF. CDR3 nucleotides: TGTGCCACCAGTGATCGACACCTAGCCCAAGAGACCCAGTACTTC.

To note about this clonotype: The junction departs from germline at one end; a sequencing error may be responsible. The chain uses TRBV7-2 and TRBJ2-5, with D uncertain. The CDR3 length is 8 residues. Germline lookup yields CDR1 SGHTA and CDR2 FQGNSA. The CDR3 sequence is CAPCDTNF. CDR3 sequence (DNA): TGTGCCCCGTGTGACACTAATTTC.

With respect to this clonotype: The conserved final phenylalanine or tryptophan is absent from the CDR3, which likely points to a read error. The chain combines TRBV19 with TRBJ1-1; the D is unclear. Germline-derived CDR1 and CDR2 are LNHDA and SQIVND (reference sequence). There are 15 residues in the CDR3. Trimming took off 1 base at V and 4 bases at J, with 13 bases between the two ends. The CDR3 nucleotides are TGTGCCAGTAGTATAGCCCCGGCACGGGTCACTGAAGCTTTCCTT. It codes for CASSIAPARVTEAFL.

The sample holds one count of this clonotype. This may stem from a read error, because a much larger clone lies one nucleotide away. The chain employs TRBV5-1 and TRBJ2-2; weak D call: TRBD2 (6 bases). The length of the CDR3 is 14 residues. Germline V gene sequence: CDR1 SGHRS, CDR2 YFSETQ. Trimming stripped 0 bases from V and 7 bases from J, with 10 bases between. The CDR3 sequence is CASSLDAEGGELFF. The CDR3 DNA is TGCGCCAGCAGCTTGGATGCGGAGGGCGGGGAGCTGTTTTTT.

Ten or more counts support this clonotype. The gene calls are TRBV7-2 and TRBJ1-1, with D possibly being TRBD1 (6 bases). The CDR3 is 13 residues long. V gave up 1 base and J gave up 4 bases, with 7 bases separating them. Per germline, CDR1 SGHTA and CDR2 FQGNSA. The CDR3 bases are TGTGCCAGCAGCTTAGAGGGGGTCACTGAAGCTTTCTTT. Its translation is CASSLEGVTEAFF.

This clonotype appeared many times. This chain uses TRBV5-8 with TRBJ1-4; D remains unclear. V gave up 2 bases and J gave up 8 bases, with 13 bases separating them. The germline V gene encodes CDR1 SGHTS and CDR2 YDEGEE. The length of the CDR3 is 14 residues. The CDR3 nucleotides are TGTGCCAGCAGCTTCGACACGGACGGCGAAAAACTGTTTTTT. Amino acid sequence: CASSFDTDGEKLFF.

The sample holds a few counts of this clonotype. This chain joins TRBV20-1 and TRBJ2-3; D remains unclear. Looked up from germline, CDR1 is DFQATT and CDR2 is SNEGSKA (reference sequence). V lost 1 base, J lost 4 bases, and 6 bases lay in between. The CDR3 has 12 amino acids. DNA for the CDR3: TGCAGTGCTAGAGTCCCCTCAGATACGCAGTATTTT. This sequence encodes CSARVPSDTQYF.

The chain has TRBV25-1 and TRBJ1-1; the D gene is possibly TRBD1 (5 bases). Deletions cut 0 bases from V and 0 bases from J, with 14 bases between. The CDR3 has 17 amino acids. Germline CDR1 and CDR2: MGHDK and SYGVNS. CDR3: CASSEYKRWGMNTEAFF. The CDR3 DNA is TGTGCCAGCAGTGAATATAAGAGGTGGGGGATGAACACTGAAGCTTTCTTT.

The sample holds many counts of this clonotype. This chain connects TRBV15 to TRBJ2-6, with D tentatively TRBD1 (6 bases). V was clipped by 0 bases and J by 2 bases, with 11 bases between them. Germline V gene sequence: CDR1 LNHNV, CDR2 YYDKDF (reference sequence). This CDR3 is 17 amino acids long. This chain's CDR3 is CATSRDRTGPGANVLTF. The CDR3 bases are TGTGCCACCAGCAGAGATCGCACAGGGCCTGGGGCCAACGTCCTGACTTTC.

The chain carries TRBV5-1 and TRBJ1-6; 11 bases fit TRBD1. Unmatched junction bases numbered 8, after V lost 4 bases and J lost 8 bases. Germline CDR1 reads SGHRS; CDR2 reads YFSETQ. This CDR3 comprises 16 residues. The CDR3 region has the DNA TGCGCCAGCAGCCCCCGGGACAGGGGGTATCATTCACCCCTCCACTTT. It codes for CASSPRDRGYHSPLHF. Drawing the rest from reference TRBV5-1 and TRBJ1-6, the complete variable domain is KAGVTQTPRYLIKTRGQQVTLSCSPISGHRSVSWYQQTPGQGLQFLFEYFSETQRNKGNFPGRFSGRQFSNSRSEMNVSTLELGDSALYLCASSPRDRGYHSPLHFGNGTRLTVT.

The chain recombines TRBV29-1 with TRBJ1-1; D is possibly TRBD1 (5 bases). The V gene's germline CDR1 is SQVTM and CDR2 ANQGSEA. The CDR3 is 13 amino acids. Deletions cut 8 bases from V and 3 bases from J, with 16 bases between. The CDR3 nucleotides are TGCAGCTTGACCGGGACCGTCGACACTGAAGCTTTCTTT. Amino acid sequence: CSLTGTVDTEAFF.

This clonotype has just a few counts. CDR3 loop: CASSHTITGLGAFYEQYF. As DNA, the CDR3 is TGTGCCAGCAGCCATACAATTACAGGGCTTGGGGCTTTCTACGAGCAGTACTTC. The chain joins TRBV5-8 to TRBJ2-7, with D perhaps TRBD1 (6 bases). The germline V gene has CDR1 SGHTS and CDR2 YDEGEE. CDR3 length: 18 residues. Deletions cut 4 bases from V and 3 bases from J, with 26 bases between. The complete variable domain, with remaining parts taken from reference TRBV5-8 and TRBJ2-7, reads EAGVTQSPTHLIKTRGQQATLRCSPISGHTSVYWYQQALGLGLQFLLWYDEGEERNRGNFPPRFSGRQFPNYSSELNVNALELEDSALYLCASSHTITGLGAFYEQYFGPGTRLTVT.